One sample yielded the 14 T cell receptor beta chains listed below, sequenced in a study of cytotoxic CD8 clonotypes in ibrutinib-treated CLL. Assay: immunoSEQ multiplex PCR; the TCRdb copy retains only in-frame clones and omits some. The table has 250,000 or so clones, roughly 70% seen once. Sequenced here: PBMCs, sampled after 24 months of ibrutinib treatment. These receptors all come from a human donor with chronic lymphocytic leukemia.

The V and J genes are TRBV7-9 and TRBJ1-3; tentatively, D is TRBD1 (5 bases). This CDR3 is 15 amino acids long. Between the trimmed V and J ends, which lost 3 bases and 3 bases, there was a span of 12 bases. CDR1 is SEHNR and CDR2 is FQNEAQ in the germline V gene (reference sequence). CDR3 DNA: TGTGCCAGCAGCTTGGGGGAAGGCTTTGGAAACACCATATATTTT. Its protein is CASSLGEGFGNTIYF.

The CDR3 DNA sequence: TGTGCCAGCAGTACATACAGGGGGGGGGCAGATACGCAGTATTTT. Translated, it gives CASSTYRGGADTQYF. V usage is TRBV6-6 and J usage is TRBJ2-3; D is possibly TRBD1 (8 bases). This CDR3 is 15 amino acids long. V was trimmed by 5 bases and J by 4 bases, leaving 16 bases between them. Germline V gene sequence: CDR1 MNHNY, CDR2 SVGAGI (reference sequence).

The CDR3 DNA follows: TGTGCCAGCTCACCACCGGCAGGGACGTATACTGAAGCTTTCTTT. Protein sequence: CASSPPAGTYTEAFF. The chain couples TRBV18 to TRBJ1-1, with D possibly TRBD1 on 5 matching bases. Germline values: CDR1 KGHSH, CDR2 LQKENI. Between the trimmed V and J ends, which lost 0 bases and 5 bases, there was a span of 13 bases. This CDR3 region has 15 residues.

The chain joins TRBV5-5 to TRBJ1-1; 8 bases are a match to TRBD1. The J segment lost 12 bases and the V segment lost 4 bases, leaving 11 bases of the junction unmatched. The CDR3 has 13 amino acids. Germline lookup yields CDR1 SGHKS and CDR2 YYEKEE (reference sequence). The CDR3 DNA reads as TGTGCCAGCAGCCTGGACAGGGCCGATATACCTTTCTTT. This gives the protein CASSLDRADIPFF.

The chain combines TRBV28 with TRBJ1-5; D is uncertain. Trimming cost V 7 bases and J 4 bases, with 8 bases left between them. This CDR3 has 12 residues. Germline assignment: CDR1 MDHEN and CDR2 SYDVKM. In nucleotides, the CDR3 is TGTGCCAGCACCTTCAATAATCAGCCCCAGCATTTT. Protein: CASTFNNQPQHF. The full variable domain, completed using reference TRBV28 and TRBJ1-5, is DVKVTQSSRYLVKRTGEKVFLECVQDMDHENMFWYRQDPGLGLRLIYFSYDVKMKEKGDIPEGYSVSREKKERFSLILESASTNQTSMYLCASTFNNQPQHFGDGTRLSIL.

The chain has TRBV7-9 and TRBJ2-1, with 13 bases matching TRBD2. Per the germline V gene, CDR1 is SEHNR and CDR2 is FQNEAQ (reference sequence). Trimming at V came to 5 bases and at J to 4 bases, leaving 5 bases not matched to a gene. The CDR3 is 16 amino acids. The CDR3 spells CASSKLAGGRYNEQFF. The DNA for the CDR3 is TGTGCCAGCAGCAAACTAGCGGGAGGGAGATACAATGAGCAGTTCTTC.

A few counts support this clone. This sample also contains other DNA sequences that code for the same CDR3. The V and J genes are TRBV19 and TRBJ1-5, with D unclear. From germline, CDR1 is LNHDA and CDR2 SQIVND (reference sequence). This CDR3 comprises 12 residues. Between the trimmed V and J ends, which lost 1 base and 4 bases, there was a span of 2 bases. CDR3 protein: CASSIGNQPQHF. The CDR3 region has the DNA TGTGCCAGTAGTATAGGTAATCAGCCCCAGCATTTT.

This clone was recorded only once. This chain joins TRBV6-6 and TRBJ1-5; no firm D call. The CDR3 sequence is 12 residues long. V was shortened by 2 bases and J by 6 bases, with 5 bases between the two germline ends. Germline V gene sequence: CDR1 MNHNY, CDR2 SVGAGI (reference sequence). The CDR3 loop reads CASSYAPQPQHF. CDR3 sequence (DNA): TGTGCCAGCAGTTACGCCCCTCAGCCCCAGCATTTT.

This clone was found a few times. The V gene is TRBV7-3, the J gene TRBJ2-7, with D tentatively TRBD1 (6 bases). Trimming took 6 bases from V and 1 from J, leaving 16 bases between them. The CDR3 runs 15 residues. CDR1 is SGHTA and CDR2 is FQGTGA in the germline V gene. The CDR3 loop reads CASSLRGGGSYEQYF. The CDR3 DNA is TGTGCCAGCAGTCTCAGGGGCGGTGGTTCCTACGAGCAGTACTTC.

This clone was recorded a few times. The rearrangement links TRBV27 to TRBJ2-7; no clear D gene. This CDR3 is 13 amino acids long. The ends were cut back, 3 bases at V and 4 bases at J, with 10 bases in the middle. The V gene's germline CDR1 is MNHEY and CDR2 SMNVEV (reference sequence). This CDR3 is CASSFRLSYEQYF. DNA for the CDR3: TGTGCCAGCAGTTTTAGACTGAGTTACGAGCAGTACTTC.

The chain couples TRBV11-1 to TRBJ1-1; D is possibly TRBD1 (6 bases). V shed 1 base and J shed 5 bases, with 11 bases lying between them. The CDR3 contains 14 residues. From germline, CDR1 is SGHAT and CDR2 FQDESV (reference sequence). The DNA of the CDR3 is TGTGCCAGCAGCTTAGTTGGGGGGCGTACTGAAGCTTTCTTT. Protein product: CASSLVGGRTEAFF. Full variable domain (rest looked up from reference TRBV11-1 and TRBJ1-1): EAEVAQSPRYKITEKSQAVAFWCDPISGHATLYWYRQILGQGPELLVQFQDESVVDDSQLPKDRFSAERLKGVDSTLKIQPAELGDSAMYLCASSLVGGRTEAFFGQGTRLTVV.

Only a few counts were recorded for this clone. This CDR3 reads CAWNPRSTDTQYF. In DNA form, the CDR3 reads TGTGCCTGGAACCCCCGGAGCACAGATACGCAGTATTTT. The rearrangement joins TRBV30 to TRBJ2-3; D not certain. This CDR3 is 13 amino acids long. Germline CDR1 GTSNPN, CDR2 SVGIG (reference sequence). V gave up 4 bases and J gave up 0 bases, with 8 bases separating them.

The V gene is TRBV9, the J gene TRBJ2-1; D possibly uses TRBD1 or TRBD2 (6 bases each). The CDR3 is made up of 14 amino acids. Trimming stripped 3 bases from V and 7 bases from J, with 14 bases between. In germline, CDR1 is SGDLS, CDR2 YYNGEE. CDR3 residues: CASSAWGRDNEQFF. The CDR3 bases are TGTGCCAGCAGCGCCTGGGGGCGGGATAATGAGCAGTTCTTC.

This rearrangement joins TRBV6-5 to TRBJ2-5, with unresolved D. This CDR3 is 15 amino acids long. The germline V gene has CDR1 MNHEY and CDR2 SVGAGI. The germline V and J ends were trimmed by 2 bases and 2 bases, with 12 bases remaining between them. CDR3 bases: TGTGCCAGCAGTTACACCGAGGAAGCACAAGAGACCCAGTACTTC. Amino acids: CASSYTEEAQETQYF.